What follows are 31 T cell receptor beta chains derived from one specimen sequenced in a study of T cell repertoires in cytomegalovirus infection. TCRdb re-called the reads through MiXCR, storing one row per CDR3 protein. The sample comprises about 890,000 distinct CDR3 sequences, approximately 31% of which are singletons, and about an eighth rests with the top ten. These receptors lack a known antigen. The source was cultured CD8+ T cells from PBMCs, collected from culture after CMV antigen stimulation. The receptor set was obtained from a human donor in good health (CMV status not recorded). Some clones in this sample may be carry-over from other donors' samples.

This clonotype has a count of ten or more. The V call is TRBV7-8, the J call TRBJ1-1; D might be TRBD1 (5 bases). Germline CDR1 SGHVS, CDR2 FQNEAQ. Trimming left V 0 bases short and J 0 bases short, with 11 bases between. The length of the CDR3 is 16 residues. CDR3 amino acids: CASSLAPGTMNTEAFF. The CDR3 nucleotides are TGTGCCAGCAGCTTAGCCCCCGGGACGATGAACACTGAAGCTTTCTTT.

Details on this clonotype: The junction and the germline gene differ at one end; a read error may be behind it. CDR3 DNA: TGTGCCAGCAGCCAACGTGCCACCTCTAGGGCCAACGTCCTGACTTTC. Its translation is CASSQRATSRANVLTF. This chain links TRBV6-5 with TRBJ2-6; D not certain. The CDR3 is 16 residues long. In germline, CDR1 is MNHEY, CDR2 SVGAGI.

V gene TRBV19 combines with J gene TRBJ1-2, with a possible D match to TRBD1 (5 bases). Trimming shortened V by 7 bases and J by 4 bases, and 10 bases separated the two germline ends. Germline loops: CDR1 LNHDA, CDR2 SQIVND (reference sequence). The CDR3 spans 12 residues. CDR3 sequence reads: CASNSGLYGYTF. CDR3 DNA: TGTGCCAGTAACTCGGGACTCTATGGCTACACCTTC. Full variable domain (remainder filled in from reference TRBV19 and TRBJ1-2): DGGITQSPKYLFRKEGQNVTLSCEQNLNHDAMYWYRQDPGQGLRLIYYSQIVNDFQKGDIAEGYSVSREKKESFPLTVTSAQKNPTAFYLCASNSGLYGYTFGSGTRLTVV.

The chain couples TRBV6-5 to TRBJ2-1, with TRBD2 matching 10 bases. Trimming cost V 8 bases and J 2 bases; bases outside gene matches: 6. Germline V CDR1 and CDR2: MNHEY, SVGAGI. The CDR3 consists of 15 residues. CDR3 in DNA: TGTGCCAGCCACCAGCGGGGGGGCCCCTACAATGAGCAGTTCTTC. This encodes CASHQRGGPYNEQFF.

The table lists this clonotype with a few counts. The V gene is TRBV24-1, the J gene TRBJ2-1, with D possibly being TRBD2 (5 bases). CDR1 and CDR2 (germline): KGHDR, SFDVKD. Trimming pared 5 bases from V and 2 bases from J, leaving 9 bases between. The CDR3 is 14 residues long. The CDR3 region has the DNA TGTGCCACCAGTGGGGCGGGTCCCTACAATGAGCAGTTCTTC. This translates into CATSGAGPYNEQFF.

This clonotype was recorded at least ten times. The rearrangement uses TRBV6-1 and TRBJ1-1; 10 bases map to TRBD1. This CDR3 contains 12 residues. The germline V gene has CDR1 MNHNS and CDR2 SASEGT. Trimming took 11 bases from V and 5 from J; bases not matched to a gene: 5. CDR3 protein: CAGRQGATEAFF. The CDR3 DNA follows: TGTGCCGGACGACAGGGGGCAACTGAAGCTTTCTTT.

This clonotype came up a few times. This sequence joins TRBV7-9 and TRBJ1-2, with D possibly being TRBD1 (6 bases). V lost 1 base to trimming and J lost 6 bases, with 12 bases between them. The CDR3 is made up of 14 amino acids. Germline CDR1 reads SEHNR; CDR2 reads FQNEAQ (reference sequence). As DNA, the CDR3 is TGTGCCAGCAGCTTAGTCGGGACAATGAATGGCTACACCTTC. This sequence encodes CASSLVGTMNGYTF.

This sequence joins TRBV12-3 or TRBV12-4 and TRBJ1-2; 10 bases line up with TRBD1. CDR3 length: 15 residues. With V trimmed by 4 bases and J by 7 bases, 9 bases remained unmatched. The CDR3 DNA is TGTGCCAGCAGTTCCGAGGGACAGGGGTTCTCTGGCTACACCTTC. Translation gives CASSSEGQGFSGYTF.

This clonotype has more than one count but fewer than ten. CDR3 nucleotides: TGTGCCAGCGGCGCCCCGGTCACCGGGGAGCTGTTTTTT. Its protein is CASGAPVTGELFF. The rearrangement joins TRBV7-6 to TRBJ2-2, with D hard to call. The CDR3 runs 13 residues. Germline V gene sequence: CDR1 SGHVS, CDR2 FNYEAQ. V lost 8 bases and J 4 bases, leaving 11 bases between the germline ends.

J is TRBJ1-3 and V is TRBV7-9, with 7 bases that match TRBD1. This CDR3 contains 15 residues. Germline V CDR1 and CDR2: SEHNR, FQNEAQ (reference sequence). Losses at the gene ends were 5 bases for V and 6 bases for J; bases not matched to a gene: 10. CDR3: CASSRLDRSLNTIYF. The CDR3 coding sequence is TGTGCCAGCAGCCGTTTGGACAGGTCTTTAAACACCATATATTTT.

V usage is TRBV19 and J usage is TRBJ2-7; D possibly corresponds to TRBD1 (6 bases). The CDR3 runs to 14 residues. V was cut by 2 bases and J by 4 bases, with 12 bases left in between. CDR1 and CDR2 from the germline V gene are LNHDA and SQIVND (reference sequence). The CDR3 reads CASSILPGAYEQYF. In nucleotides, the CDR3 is TGTGCCAGTAGTATACTGCCAGGGGCTTACGAGCAGTACTTC.

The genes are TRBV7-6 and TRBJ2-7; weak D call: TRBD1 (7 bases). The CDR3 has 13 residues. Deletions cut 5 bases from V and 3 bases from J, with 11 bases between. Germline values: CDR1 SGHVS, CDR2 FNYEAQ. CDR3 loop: CASSPGGYYEQYF. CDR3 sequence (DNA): TGTGCCAGCAGCCCAGGGGGGTACTACGAGCAGTACTTC.

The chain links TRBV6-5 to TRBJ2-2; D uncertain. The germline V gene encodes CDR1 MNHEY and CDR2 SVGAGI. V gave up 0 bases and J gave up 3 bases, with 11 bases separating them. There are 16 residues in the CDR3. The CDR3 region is CASSYSNSPDTGELFF. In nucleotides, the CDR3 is TGTGCCAGCAGTTACTCGAATTCACCGGACACCGGGGAGCTGTTTTTT.

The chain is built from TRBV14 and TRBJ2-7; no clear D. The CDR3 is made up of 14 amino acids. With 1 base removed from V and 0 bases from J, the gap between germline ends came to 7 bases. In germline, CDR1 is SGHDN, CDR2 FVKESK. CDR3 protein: CASSQVGYSYEQYF. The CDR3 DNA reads TGTGCCAGCAGCCAAGTTGGCTACTCCTACGAGCAGTACTTC.

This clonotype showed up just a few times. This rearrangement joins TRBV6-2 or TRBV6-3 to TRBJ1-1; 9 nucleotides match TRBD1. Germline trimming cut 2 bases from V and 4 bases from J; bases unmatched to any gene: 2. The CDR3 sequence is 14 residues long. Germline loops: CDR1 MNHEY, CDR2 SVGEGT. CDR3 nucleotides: TGTGCCAGCAGTTACGGACAGGGGTTCACTGAAGCTTTCTTT. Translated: CASSYGQGFTEAFF.

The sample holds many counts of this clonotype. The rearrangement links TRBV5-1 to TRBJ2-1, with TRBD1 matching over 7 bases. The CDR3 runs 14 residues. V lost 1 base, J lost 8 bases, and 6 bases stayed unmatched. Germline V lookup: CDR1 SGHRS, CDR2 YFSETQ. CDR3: CASSLRAGGDEQFF. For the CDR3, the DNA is TGCGCCAGCAGCTTGCGGGCAGGGGGAGATGAGCAGTTCTTC.

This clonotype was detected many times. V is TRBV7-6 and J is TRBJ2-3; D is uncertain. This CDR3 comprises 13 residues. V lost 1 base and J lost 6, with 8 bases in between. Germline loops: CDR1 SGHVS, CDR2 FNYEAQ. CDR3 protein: CASSLEIGDTQYF. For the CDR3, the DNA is TGTGCCAGCAGCTTAGAAATAGGGGATACGCAGTATTTT.

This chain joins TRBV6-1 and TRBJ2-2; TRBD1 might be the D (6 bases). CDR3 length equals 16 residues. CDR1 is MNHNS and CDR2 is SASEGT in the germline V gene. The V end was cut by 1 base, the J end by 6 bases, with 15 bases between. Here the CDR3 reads CASSEEWGLRAGELFF. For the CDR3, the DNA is TGTGCCAGCAGTGAAGAATGGGGGCTGAGGGCCGGGGAGCTGTTTTTT.

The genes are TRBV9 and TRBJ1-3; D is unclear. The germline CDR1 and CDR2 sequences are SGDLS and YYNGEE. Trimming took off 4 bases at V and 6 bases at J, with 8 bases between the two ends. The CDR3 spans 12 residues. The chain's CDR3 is CASSPSPNTIYF. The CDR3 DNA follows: TGTGCCAGCAGCCCCAGCCCAAACACCATATATTTT.

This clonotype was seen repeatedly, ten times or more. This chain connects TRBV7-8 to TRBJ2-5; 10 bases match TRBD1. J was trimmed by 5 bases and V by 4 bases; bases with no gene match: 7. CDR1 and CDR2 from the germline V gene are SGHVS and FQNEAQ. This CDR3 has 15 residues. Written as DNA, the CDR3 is TGTGCCAGCAGCTACCCGACAGGGGGCAATGAGACCCAGTACTTC. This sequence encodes CASSYPTGGNETQYF.

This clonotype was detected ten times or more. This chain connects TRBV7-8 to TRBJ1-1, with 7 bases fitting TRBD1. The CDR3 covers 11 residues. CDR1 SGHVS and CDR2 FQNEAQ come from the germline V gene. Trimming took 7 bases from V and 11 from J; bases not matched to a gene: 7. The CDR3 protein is CASIDRAAAFF. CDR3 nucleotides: TGTGCCAGCATCGACAGGGCGGCGGCTTTCTTT. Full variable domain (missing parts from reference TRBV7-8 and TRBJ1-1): GAGVSQSPRYKVAKRGQDVALRCDPISGHVSLFWYQQALGQGPEFLTYFQNEAQLDKSGLPSDRFFAERPEGSVSTLKIQRTQQEDSAVYLCASIDRAAAFFGQGTRLTVV.

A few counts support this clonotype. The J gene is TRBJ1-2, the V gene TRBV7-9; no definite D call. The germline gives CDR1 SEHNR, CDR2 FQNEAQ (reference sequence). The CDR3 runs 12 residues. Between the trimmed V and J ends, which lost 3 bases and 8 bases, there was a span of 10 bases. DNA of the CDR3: TGTGCCAGCAGCTTTCGCGTACGGGGCTACACCTTC. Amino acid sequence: CASSFRVRGYTF.

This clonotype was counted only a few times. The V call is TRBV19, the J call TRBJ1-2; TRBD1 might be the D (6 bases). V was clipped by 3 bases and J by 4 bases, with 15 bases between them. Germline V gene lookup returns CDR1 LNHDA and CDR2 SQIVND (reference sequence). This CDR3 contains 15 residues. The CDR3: CASSINRAAFYGYTF. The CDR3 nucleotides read TGTGCCAGTAGTATTAACAGGGCCGCTTTCTATGGCTACACCTTC.

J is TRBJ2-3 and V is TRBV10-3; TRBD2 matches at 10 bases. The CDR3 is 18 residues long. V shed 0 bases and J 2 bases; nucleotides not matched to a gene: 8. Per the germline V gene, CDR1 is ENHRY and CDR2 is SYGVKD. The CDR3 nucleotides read TGTGCCATCAGTGAGTCGGGTAGCGGGGGGCCCCCCACAGATACGCAGTATTTT. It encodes CAISESGSGGPPTDTQYF.

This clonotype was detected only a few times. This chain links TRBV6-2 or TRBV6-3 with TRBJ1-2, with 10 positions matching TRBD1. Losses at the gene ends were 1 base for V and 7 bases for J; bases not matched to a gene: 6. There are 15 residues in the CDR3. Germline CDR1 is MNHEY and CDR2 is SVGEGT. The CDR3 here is CASSYFSGTGVGYTF. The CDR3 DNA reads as TGTGCCAGCAGTTACTTTTCCGGGACAGGGGTTGGCTACACCTTC.

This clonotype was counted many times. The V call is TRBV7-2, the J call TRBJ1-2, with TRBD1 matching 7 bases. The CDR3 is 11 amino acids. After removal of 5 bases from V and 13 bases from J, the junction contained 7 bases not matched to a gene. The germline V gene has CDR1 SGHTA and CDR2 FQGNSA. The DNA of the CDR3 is TGTGCCAGCAGCCGAGACAGGGACCTCACCTTC. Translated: CASSRDRDLTF.

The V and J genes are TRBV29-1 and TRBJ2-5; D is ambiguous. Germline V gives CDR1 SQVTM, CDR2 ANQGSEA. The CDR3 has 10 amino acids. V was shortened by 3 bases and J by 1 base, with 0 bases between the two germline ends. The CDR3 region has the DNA TGCAGCGTTGACCAAGAGACCCAGTACTTC. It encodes CSVDQETQYF.

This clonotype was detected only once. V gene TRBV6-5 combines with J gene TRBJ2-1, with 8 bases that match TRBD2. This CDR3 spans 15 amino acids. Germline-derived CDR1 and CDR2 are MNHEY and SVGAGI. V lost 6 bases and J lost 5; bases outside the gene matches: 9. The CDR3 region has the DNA TGTGCCAGCAGCCCCCGGGGGGGCAGACACAATGAGCAGTTCTTC. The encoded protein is CASSPRGGRHNEQFF.

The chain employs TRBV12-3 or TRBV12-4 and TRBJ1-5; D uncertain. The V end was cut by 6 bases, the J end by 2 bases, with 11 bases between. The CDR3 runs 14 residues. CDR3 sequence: CASSDVAGNQPQHF. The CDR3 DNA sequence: TGTGCCAGCAGCGACGTGGCTGGCAATCAGCCCCAGCATTTT.

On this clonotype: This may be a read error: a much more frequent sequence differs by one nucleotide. The CDR3 protein is CASGRTGANQPQHF. In nucleotides, the CDR3 is TGTGCCAGCGGCCGGACAGGGGCCAATCAGCCCCAGCATTTT. This chain joins TRBV7-6 and TRBJ1-5; 9 bases match TRBD1. Trimming took 8 bases from V and 3 from J; bases not matched to a gene: 5. Germline CDR1 SGHVS, CDR2 FNYEAQ. CDR3 length: 14 residues. Combining the CDR3 with reference TRBV7-6 and TRBJ1-5 gives the whole variable domain GAGVSQSPRYKVTKRGQDVALRCDPISGHVSLYWYRQALGQGPEFLTYFNYEAQQDKSGLPNDRFSAERPEGSISTLTIQRTEQRDSAMYRCASGRTGANQPQHFGDGTRLSIL.

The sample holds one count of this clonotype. CDR3 residues: CASSLGGHYEQYV. As DNA, the CDR3 is TGTGCCAGCAGTTTAGGGGGTCACTACGAGCAGTACGTC. V and J are TRBV28 and TRBJ2-7; possibly TRBD1 or TRBD2 for D (5 bases each). Germline values: CDR1 MDHEN, CDR2 SYDVKM. The CDR3 extends over 13 amino acids. The ends were cut back, 2 bases at V and 3 bases at J, with 8 bases in the middle.